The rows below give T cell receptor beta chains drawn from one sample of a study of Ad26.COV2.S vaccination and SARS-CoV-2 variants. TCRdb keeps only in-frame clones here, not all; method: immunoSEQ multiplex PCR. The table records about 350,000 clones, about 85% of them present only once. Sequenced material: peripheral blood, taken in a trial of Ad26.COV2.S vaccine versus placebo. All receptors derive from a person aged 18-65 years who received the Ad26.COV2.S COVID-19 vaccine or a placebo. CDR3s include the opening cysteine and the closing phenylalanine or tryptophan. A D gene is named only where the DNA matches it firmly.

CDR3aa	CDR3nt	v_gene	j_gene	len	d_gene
CASSSTSGGFHEQFF	TGTGCCAGCAGCTCGACTAGCGGGGGGTTCCATGAGCAGTTCTTC	TRBV5-4	TRBJ2-1	15	TRBD2
CASSEALARFYEQYF	TGTGCCAGCAGTGAAGCTTTGGCCAGGTTCTACGAGCAGTACTTC	TRBV2	TRBJ2-7	15	NA
CASSLQGYSTDTQYF	TGCGCCAGCAGCCTTCAGGGGTACAGCACAGATACGCAGTATTTT	TRBV5-1	TRBJ2-3	15	NA
CASSPPGSYEQYF	TGTGCCAGCAGCCCCCCGGGATCCTACGAGCAGTACTTC	TRBV14	TRBJ2-7	13	NA
CASSLEPGDYPNQPQHF	TGCGCCAGCAGCTTGGAGCCCGGAGACTACCCCAATCAGCCCCAGCATTTT	TRBV5-1	TRBJ1-5	17	NA
CSAPLWETQYF	TGCAGTGCACCTTTATGGGAGACCCAGTACTTC	TRBV20-1	TRBJ2-5	11	NA
CAWSVKRAGHAYEQYF	TGTGCCTGGAGTGTAAAACGGGCGGGACACGCCTACGAGCAGTACTTC	TRBV30	TRBJ2-7	16	NA
CASRDRESNQPQHF	TGTGCCAGCAGGGACAGGGAAAGCAATCAGCCCCAGCATTTT	TRBV6-5	TRBJ1-5	14	TRBD1
CASSPPRSSYEQYF	TGTGCCAGCTCACCACCGAGGAGCTCCTACGAGCAGTACTTC	TRBV18	TRBJ2-7	14	NA
CASRETGSTGELFF	TGTGCCAGCAGGGAGACAGGGTCGACCGGGGAGCTGTTTTTT	TRBV7-2	TRBJ2-2	14	TRBD1
CASSGTGTQYF	TGTGCCAGTAGTGGGACCGGGACGCAGTATTTT	TRBV19	TRBJ2-3	11	NA